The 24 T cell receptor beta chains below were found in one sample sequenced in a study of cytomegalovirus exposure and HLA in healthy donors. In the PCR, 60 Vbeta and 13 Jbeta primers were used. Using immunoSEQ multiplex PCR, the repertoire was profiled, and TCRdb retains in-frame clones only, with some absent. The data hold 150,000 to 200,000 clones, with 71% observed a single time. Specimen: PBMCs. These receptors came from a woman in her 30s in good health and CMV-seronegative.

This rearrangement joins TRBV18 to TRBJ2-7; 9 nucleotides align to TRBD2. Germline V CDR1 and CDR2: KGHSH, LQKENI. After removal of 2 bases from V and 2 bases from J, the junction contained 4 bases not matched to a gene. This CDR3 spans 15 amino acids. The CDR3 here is CASSPTGLAPYEQYF. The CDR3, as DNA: TGTGCCAGCTCACCAACGGGACTAGCCCCCTACGAGCAGTACTTC. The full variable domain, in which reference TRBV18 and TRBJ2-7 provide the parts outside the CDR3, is NAGVMQNPRHLVRRRGQEARLRCSPMKGHSHVYWYRQLPEEGLKFMVYLQKENIIDESGMPKERFSAEFPKEGPSILRIQQVVRGDSAAYFCASSPTGLAPYEQYFGPGTRLTVT.

CDR3 bases: TGCGCCAGCAGCGATCAGCCCCAGGGGAGGCAGGGGGATGAAAAACTGTTTTTT. This codes for CASSDQPQGRQGDEKLFF. The genes are TRBV5-1 and TRBJ1-4; 7 nucleotides match TRBD1. With V trimmed by 4 bases and J by 6 bases, 18 bases remained unmatched. CDR3 length: 18 residues. Germline assignment: CDR1 SGHRS and CDR2 YFSETQ.

The chain's CDR3 is CATREGAGYTF. DNA of the CDR3: TGTGCCACCAGAGAGGGGGCGGGCTACACCTTC. V is TRBV10-3 and J is TRBJ1-2; 7 bases are shared with TRBD1. CDR1 ENHRY and CDR2 SYGVKD come from the germline V gene. V shed 10 bases, J shed 8 bases, and the junction held 7 bases outside the gene matches. The CDR3 has 11 amino acids.

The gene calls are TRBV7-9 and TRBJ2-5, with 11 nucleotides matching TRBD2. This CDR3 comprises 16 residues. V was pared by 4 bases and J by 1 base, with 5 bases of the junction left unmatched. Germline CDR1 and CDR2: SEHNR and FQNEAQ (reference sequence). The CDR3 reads CASSSRLAGFQETQYF. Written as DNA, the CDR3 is TGTGCCAGCAGCTCAAGACTAGCGGGGTTCCAAGAGACCCAGTACTTC.

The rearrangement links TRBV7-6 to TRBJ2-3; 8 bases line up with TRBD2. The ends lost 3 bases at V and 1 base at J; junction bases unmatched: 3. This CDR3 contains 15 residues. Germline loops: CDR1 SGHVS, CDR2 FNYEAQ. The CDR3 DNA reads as TGTGCCAGCAGCTTTTTCGGGGGGGGCACAGATACGCAGTATTTT. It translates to CASSFFGGGTDTQYF.

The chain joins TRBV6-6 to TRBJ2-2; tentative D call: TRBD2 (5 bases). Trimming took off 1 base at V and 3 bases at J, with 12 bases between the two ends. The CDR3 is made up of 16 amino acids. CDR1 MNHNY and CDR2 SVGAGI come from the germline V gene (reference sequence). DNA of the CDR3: TGTGCCAGCAGTTACTGGGAGCGGATCGACACCGGGGAGCTGTTTTTT. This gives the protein CASSYWERIDTGELFF.

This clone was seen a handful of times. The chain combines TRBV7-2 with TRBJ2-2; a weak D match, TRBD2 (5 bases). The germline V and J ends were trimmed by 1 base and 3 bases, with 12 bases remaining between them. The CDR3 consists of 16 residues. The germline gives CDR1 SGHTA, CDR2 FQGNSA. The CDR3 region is CASSLDVTGYTGELFF. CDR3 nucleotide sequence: TGTGCCAGCAGCTTAGACGTTACGGGATACACCGGGGAGCTGTTTTTT.

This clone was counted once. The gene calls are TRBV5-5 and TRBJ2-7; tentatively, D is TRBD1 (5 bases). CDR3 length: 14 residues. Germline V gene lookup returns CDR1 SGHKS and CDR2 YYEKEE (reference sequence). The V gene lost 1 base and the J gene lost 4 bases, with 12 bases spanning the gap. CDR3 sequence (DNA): TGTGCCAGCAGCTTGAGGCAGGGAAGTTACGAGCAGTACTTC. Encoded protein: CASSLRQGSYEQYF.

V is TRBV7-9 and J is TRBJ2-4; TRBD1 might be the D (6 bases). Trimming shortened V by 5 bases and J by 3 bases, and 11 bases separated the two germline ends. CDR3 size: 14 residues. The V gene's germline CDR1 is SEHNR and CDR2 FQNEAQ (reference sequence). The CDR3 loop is CASSTTGLKNIQYF. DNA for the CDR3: TGTGCCAGCAGCACTACAGGGCTCAAAAACATTCAGTACTTC.

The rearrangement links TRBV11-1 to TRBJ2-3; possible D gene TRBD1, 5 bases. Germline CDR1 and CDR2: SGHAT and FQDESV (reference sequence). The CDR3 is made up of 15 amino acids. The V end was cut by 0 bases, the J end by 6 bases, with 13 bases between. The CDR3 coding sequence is TGTGCCAGCAGCTTAGCCTCTCAGGGTATGGATACGCAGTATTTT. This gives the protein CASSLASQGMDTQYF.

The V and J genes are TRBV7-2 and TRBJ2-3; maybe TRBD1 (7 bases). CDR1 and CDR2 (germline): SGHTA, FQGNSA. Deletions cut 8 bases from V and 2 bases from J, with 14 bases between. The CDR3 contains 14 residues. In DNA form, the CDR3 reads TGTGCCAGCGGGCGGGACAGAAACACAGATACGCAGTATTTT. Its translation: CASGRDRNTDTQYF.

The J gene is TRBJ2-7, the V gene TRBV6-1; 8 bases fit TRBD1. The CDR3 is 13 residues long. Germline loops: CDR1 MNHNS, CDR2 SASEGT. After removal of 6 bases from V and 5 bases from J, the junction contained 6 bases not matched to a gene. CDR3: CASRQTGVHEQYF. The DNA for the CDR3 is TGTGCCAGCAGACAGACAGGGGTCCACGAGCAGTACTTC.

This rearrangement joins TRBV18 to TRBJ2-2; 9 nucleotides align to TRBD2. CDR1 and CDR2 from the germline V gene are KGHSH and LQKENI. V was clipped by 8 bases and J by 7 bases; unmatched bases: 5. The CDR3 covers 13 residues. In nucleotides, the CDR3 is TGTGCCAGCCGGGGACTAGCCTTCGGGGAGCTGTTTTTT. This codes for CASRGLAFGELFF.

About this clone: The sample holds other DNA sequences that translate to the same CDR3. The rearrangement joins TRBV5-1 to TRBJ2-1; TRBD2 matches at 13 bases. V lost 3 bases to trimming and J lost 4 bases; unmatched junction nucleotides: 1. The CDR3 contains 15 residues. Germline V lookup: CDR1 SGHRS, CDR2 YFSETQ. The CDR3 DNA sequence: TGCGCCAGCAGCTCGGGACTAGCGGGGTACAATGAGCAGTTCTTC. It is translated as CASSSGLAGYNEQFF.

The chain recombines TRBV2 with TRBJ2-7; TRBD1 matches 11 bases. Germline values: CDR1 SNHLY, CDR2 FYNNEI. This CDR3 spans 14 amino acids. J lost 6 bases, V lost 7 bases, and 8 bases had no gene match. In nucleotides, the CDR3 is TGTGCCAGCAATCGGGACAGGGGGTCTGGCGAGCAGTACTTC. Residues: CASNRDRGSGEQYF. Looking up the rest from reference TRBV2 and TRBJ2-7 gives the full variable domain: EPEVTQTPSHQVTQMGQEVILRCVPISNHLYFYWYRQILGQKVEFLVSFYNNEISEKSEIFDDQFSVERPDGSNFTLKIRSTKLEDSAMYFCASNRDRGSGEQYFGPGTRLTVT.

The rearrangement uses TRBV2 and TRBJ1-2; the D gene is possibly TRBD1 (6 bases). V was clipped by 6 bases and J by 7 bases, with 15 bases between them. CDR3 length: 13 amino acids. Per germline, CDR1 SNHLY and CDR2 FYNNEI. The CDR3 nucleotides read TGTGCCAGCAGCGTCACAGGGATTGGTGGCTACACCTTC. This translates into CASSVTGIGGYTF.

CDR3 amino acids: CASSLASGNEQFF. The CDR3 DNA sequence: TGTGCCAGCAGCTTAGCTAGCGGCAATGAGCAGTTCTTC. This chain joins TRBV11-3 and TRBJ2-1; TRBD2 agrees at 7 bases. CDR1 and CDR2 from the germline V gene are SGHNT and YENEEA. This CDR3 is 13 amino acids long. V trimming: 1 base; J trimming: 6 bases; junction bases outside the gene matches: 0.

The CDR3 region has the DNA TGTGCCAGCAGTGGCAGACTAGCGGGGTCCGGGGAGACCCAGTACTTC. This encodes CASSGRLAGSGETQYF. The gene calls are TRBV6-1 and TRBJ2-5; 11 nucleotides agree with TRBD2. Germline values: CDR1 MNHNS, CDR2 SASEGT. CDR3 length equals 16 residues. V trimming: 4 bases; J trimming: 5 bases; junction bases outside the gene matches: 9.

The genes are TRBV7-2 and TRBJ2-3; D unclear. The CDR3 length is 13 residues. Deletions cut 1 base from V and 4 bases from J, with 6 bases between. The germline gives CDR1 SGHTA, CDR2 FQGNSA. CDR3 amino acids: CASSLGAPDTQYF. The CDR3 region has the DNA TGTGCCAGCAGCTTAGGAGCACCAGATACGCAGTATTTT.

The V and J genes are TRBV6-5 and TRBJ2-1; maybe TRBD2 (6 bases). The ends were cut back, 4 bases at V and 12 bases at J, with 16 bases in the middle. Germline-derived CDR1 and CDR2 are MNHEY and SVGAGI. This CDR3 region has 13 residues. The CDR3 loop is CASSSGTSMRQFF. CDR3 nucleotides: TGTGCCAGCAGTTCCGGGACTTCTATGCGGCAGTTCTTC.

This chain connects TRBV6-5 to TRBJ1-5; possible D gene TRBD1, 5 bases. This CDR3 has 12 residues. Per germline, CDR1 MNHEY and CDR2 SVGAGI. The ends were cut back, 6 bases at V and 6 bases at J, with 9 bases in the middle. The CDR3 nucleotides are TGTGCCAGCAGCGCAGGGATTCAGCCCCAGCATTTT. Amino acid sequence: CASSAGIQPQHF.

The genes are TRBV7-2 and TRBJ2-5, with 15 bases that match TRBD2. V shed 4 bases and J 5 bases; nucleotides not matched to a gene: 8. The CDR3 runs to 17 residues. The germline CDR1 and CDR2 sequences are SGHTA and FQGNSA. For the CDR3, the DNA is TGTGCCAGCAGCTATGGGACTAGCGGGGGGCCGAGGGAGACCCAGTACTTC. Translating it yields CASSYGTSGGPRETQYF.

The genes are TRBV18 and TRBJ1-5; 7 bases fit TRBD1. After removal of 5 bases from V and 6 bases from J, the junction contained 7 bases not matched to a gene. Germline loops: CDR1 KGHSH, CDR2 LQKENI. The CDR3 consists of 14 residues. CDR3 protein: CASSTRQGSQPQHF. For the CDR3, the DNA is TGTGCCAGCTCAACCCGACAGGGAAGTCAGCCCCAGCATTTT.

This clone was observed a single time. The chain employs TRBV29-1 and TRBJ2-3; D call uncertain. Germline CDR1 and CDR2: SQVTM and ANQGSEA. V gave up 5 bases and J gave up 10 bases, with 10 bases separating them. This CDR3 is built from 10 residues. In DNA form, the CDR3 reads TGCAGCGTTCCTAGTTCCCCGCAGTATTTT. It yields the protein CSVPSSPQYF.